These T cell receptor beta chains were read from a single sample in a study of cytomegalovirus exposure and HLA in healthy donors. Data came from immunoSEQ multiplex PCR; TCRdb stores just in-frame clones and leaves some out. The sample lists about 98,000 clones, about 80% occurring once. Specimen: PBMCs. These receptors were collected from a man younger than 35 in good health and CMV-seropositive. CDR3s include the opening cysteine and the closing phenylalanine or tryptophan. The order of the fields is J gene, V gene, clone size, D gene, CDR3 protein, CDR3 DNA. A D gene is named only where the DNA matches it firmly. Expanded clones are given a class, and other clones once, few, many or no size at all.

J gene: TRBJ1-1
V gene: TRBV13
clone size: -
D gene: TRBD1
CDR3 protein: CASSFWTGGQGSEAFF
CDR3 DNA: TGTGCCAGCAGCTTTTGGACAGGGGGACAGGGGTCTGAAGCTTTCTTT

J gene: TRBJ1-4
V gene: TRBV11-3
clone size: -
D gene: -
CDR3 protein: CASSVTPIWTEWEKLFF
CDR3 DNA: TGTGCCAGCAGCGTAACTCCCATCTGGACAGAGTGGGAAAAACTGTTTTTT

J gene: TRBJ1-6
V gene: TRBV7-9
clone size: -
D gene: TRBD1
CDR3 protein: CASSERDRGSPLHF
CDR3 DNA: TGTGCCAGCAGCGAACGGGACAGGGGTTCACCCCTCCACTTT

J gene: TRBJ1-1
V gene: TRBV10-2
clone size: -
D gene: -
CDR3 protein: CASRVGLLSRLNTEAFF
CDR3 DNA: TGCGCCAGCAGGGTGGGACTCCTATCGCGGCTGAACACTGAAGCTTTCTTT

J gene: TRBJ2-7
V gene: TRBV4-2
clone size: -
D gene: TRBD1
CDR3 protein: CASSQQRDRQQYF
CDR3 DNA: TGTGCCAGCAGCCAACAGAGGGACAGACAGCAGTACTTC

J gene: TRBJ2-2
V gene: TRBV19
clone size: -
D gene: TRBD1
CDR3 protein: CASSRTGVGGELFF
CDR3 DNA: TGTGCCAGTAGCCGGACAGGGGTGGGCGGGGAGCTGTTTTTT

J gene: TRBJ1-1
V gene: TRBV30
clone size: -
D gene: -
CDR3 protein: CAWSGLGNTEAFF
CDR3 DNA: TGTGCCTGGAGCGGGTTGGGGAACACTGAAGCTTTCTTT

J gene: TRBJ1-2
V gene: TRBV29-1
clone size: few
D gene: -
CDR3 protein: CSVEDRGGYYGYTF
CDR3 DNA: TGCAGCGTTGAAGATAGGGGGGGTTACTATGGCTACACCTTC

J gene: TRBJ2-7
V gene: TRBV6-1
clone size: -
D gene: TRBD1
CDR3 protein: CASTDRAGDEQYF
CDR3 DNA: TGTGCCAGCACCGACAGGGCAGGCGACGAGCAGTACTTC

J gene: TRBJ1-2
V gene: TRBV5-4
clone size: -
D gene: -
CDR3 protein: CASSLGNRAWGYTF
CDR3 DNA: TGTGCCAGCAGCTTGGGCAACAGGGCTTGGGGCTACACCTTC

J gene: TRBJ2-7
V gene: TRBV6-5
clone size: -
D gene: -
CDR3 protein: CASSRAESYEQYF
CDR3 DNA: TGTGCCAGCAGTCGAGCGGAGTCCTACGAGCAGTACTTC

J gene: TRBJ1-6
V gene: TRBV5-5
clone size: -
D gene: -
CDR3 protein: CASSLNQYNSPLHF
CDR3 DNA: TGTGCCAGCAGCTTGAACCAGTATAATTCACCCCTCCACTTT

J gene: TRBJ2-7
V gene: TRBV21-1
clone size: -
D gene: -
CDR3 protein: CASSKGHTSYEQYF
CDR3 DNA: TGTGCCAGCAGCAAAGGTCACACTAGCTACGAGCAGTACTTC

J gene: TRBJ2-7
V gene: TRBV14
clone size: -
D gene: -
CDR3 protein: CASSQVAGALLNEQYF
CDR3 DNA: TGTGCCAGCAGCCAAGTCGCGGGGGCACTCCTGAACGAGCAGTACTTC

J gene: TRBJ2-1
V gene: TRBV6-1
clone size: few
D gene: TRBD1
CDR3 protein: CASSGTGVGEQFF
CDR3 DNA: TGTGCCAGCAGTGGGACAGGGGTTGGCGAGCAGTTCTTC

J gene: TRBJ1-2
V gene: TRBV25-1
clone size: -
D gene: TRBD1
CDR3 protein: CASSEYTGDGYTF
CDR3 DNA: TGTGCCAGCAGTGAATATACAGGGGATGGCTACACCTTC

J gene: TRBJ1-1
V gene: TRBV5-1
clone size: -
D gene: TRBD1
CDR3 protein: CASSLGQGREAFF
CDR3 DNA: TGCGCCAGCAGCCTCGGACAGGGGAGGGAAGCTTTCTTT

J gene: TRBJ2-2
V gene: TRBV7-6
clone size: few
D gene: -
CDR3 protein: CASSLVLPGGMGTGELFF
CDR3 DNA: TGTGCCAGCAGCTTAGTCCTTCCAGGGGGGATGGGCACCGGGGAGCTGTTTTTT

J gene: TRBJ2-1
V gene: TRBV2
clone size: -
D gene: TRBD2
CDR3 protein: CASRAGTSSYNEQFF
CDR3 DNA: TGTGCCAGCAGGGCCGGGACTAGCTCCTACAATGAGCAGTTCTTC

J gene: TRBJ2-7
V gene: TRBV5-6
clone size: -
D gene: TRBD2
CDR3 protein: CASSSVAGGPAYEQYF
CDR3 DNA: TGTGCCAGCAGCTCCGTAGCGGGGGGACCCGCCTACGAGCAGTACTTC

J gene: TRBJ1-5
V gene: TRBV2
clone size: once
D gene: TRBD1
CDR3 protein: CASRGQGAAQPQHF
CDR3 DNA: TGTGCCAGCAGGGGACAGGGGGCGGCTCAGCCCCAGCATTTT

J gene: TRBJ2-2
V gene: TRBV5-6
clone size: -
D gene: -
CDR3 protein: CASSFGANTGELFF
CDR3 DNA: TGTGCCAGCAGCTTTGGGGCAAACACCGGGGAGCTGTTTTTT

J gene: TRBJ2-2
V gene: TRBV9
clone size: -
D gene: TRBD1
CDR3 protein: CASSGQGGNTGELFF
CDR3 DNA: TGTGCCAGCAGCGGACAGGGTGGGAACACCGGGGAGCTGTTTTTT

J gene: TRBJ2-7
V gene: TRBV18
clone size: -
D gene: TRBD1
CDR3 protein: CASSPGTGGSEQYF
CDR3 DNA: TGTGCCAGCTCACCAGGGACAGGGGGAAGTGAGCAGTACTTC

J gene: TRBJ2-5
V gene: TRBV28
clone size: -
D gene: -
CDR3 protein: CASSMLQSGFGGETQYF
CDR3 DNA: TGTGCCAGCAGTATGCTGCAGAGCGGGTTTGGTGGAGAGACCCAGTACTTC

J gene: TRBJ1-5
V gene: TRBV5-4
clone size: -
D gene: -
CDR3 protein: CASSAAGVPSNQPQHF
CDR3 DNA: TGTGCCAGCAGCGCGGCGGGGGTCCCTAGCAATCAGCCCCAGCATTTT

J gene: TRBJ2-2
V gene: TRBV19
clone size: -
D gene: TRBD2
CDR3 protein: CASSIGGAGVGELFF
CDR3 DNA: TGTGCCAGTAGTATCGGGGGGGCGGGAGTCGGGGAGCTGTTTTTT

J gene: TRBJ1-6
V gene: TRBV15
clone size: once
D gene: TRBD1
CDR3 protein: CATSREDLTGGVNSPLHF
CDR3 DNA: TGTGCCACCAGCAGAGAGGATTTGACAGGGGGCGTGAATTCACCCCTCCACTTT

J gene: TRBJ2-1
V gene: TRBV6-4
clone size: -
D gene: TRBD2
CDR3 protein: CASSDGTSGGNNEQFF
CDR3 DNA: TGTGCCAGCAGTGACGGGACTAGCGGGGGGAACAATGAGCAGTTCTTC

J gene: TRBJ2-7
V gene: TRBV15
clone size: -
D gene: -
CDR3 protein: CATSRDTYYEQYF
CDR3 DNA: TGTGCCACCAGCAGGGACACCTACTACGAGCAGTACTTC

J gene: TRBJ2-1
V gene: TRBV5-1
clone size: -
D gene: TRBD2
CDR3 protein: CASSGGLAGGNNEQFF
CDR3 DNA: TGCGCCAGCAGCGGGGGACTAGCGGGGGGGAACAATGAGCAGTTCTTC

J gene: TRBJ2-6
V gene: TRBV30
clone size: -
D gene: -
CDR3 protein: CAWSINTGANVLTF
CDR3 DNA: TGTGCCTGGTCGATCAACACTGGGGCCAACGTCCTGACTTTC

J gene: TRBJ2-5
V gene: TRBV18
clone size: -
D gene: -
CDR3 protein: CASSPLGGGVHQETQYF
CDR3 DNA: TGTGCCAGCTCACCCTTAGGAGGCGGGGTGCACCAAGAGACCCAGTACTTC

J gene: TRBJ2-7
V gene: TRBV13
clone size: -
D gene: TRBD1
CDR3 protein: CASSEQGDEQYF
CDR3 DNA: TGTGCCAGCAGCGAACAGGGGGACGAGCAGTACTTC

J gene: TRBJ1-2
V gene: TRBV27
clone size: -
D gene: TRBD1
CDR3 protein: CASSLSPRQGDLANYGYTF
CDR3 DNA: TGTGCCAGCAGTTTATCCCCTCGACAGGGGGATTTAGCTAACTATGGCTACACCTTC

J gene: TRBJ1-4
V gene: TRBV28
clone size: -
D gene: -
CDR3 protein: CASRLRRINEKLFF
CDR3 DNA: TGTGCCAGCAGGCTGCGTAGAATTAATGAAAAACTGTTTTTT

J gene: TRBJ1-3
V gene: TRBV15
clone size: -
D gene: -
CDR3 protein: CATSRGDGNTIYF
CDR3 DNA: TGTGCCACCAGCAGAGGAGATGGAAACACCATATATTTT

J gene: TRBJ2-3
V gene: TRBV4-1
clone size: -
D gene: -
CDR3 protein: CASSPLGGGGDTQYF
CDR3 DNA: TGCGCCAGCAGCCCCCTTGGGGGGGGCGGGGATACGCAGTATTTT

J gene: TRBJ2-2
V gene: TRBV30
clone size: -
D gene: TRBD1
CDR3 protein: CAWRMGQVDAGELFF
CDR3 DNA: TGTGCCTGGAGAATGGGACAGGTGGATGCTGGGGAGCTGTTTTTT

J gene: TRBJ2-7
V gene: TRBV30
clone size: -
D gene: -
CDR3 protein: CAWSDRDEQYF
CDR3 DNA: TGTGCCTGGAGTGACAGGGACGAGCAGTACTTC

J gene: TRBJ2-7
V gene: TRBV9
clone size: -
D gene: TRBD1
CDR3 protein: CASSLGQGRPYEQYF
CDR3 DNA: TGTGCCAGCAGCTTGGGACAGGGGCGCCCCTACGAGCAGTACTTC

J gene: TRBJ1-1
V gene: TRBV21-1
clone size: few
D gene: -
CDR3 protein: CASRKEGAGGYDTEAFF
CDR3 DNA: TGTGCCAGCAGAAAGGAGGGGGCAGGGGGATATGACACTGAAGCTTTCTTT

J gene: TRBJ2-3
V gene: TRBV29-1
clone size: -
D gene: -
CDR3 protein: CSAKQGYGTSTDTQYF
CDR3 DNA: TGCAGCGCCAAACAGGGATACGGTACTAGCACAGATACGCAGTATTTT

J gene: TRBJ2-5
V gene: TRBV19
clone size: -
D gene: -
CDR3 protein: CASSRGAVQETQYF
CDR3 DNA: TGTGCCAGTAGTAGGGGAGCGGTCCAAGAGACCCAGTACTTC

J gene: TRBJ2-5
V gene: TRBV5-1
clone size: -
D gene: TRBD2
CDR3 protein: CASSLGTSGWETQYF
CDR3 DNA: TGCGCCAGCAGCTTGGGGACTAGCGGGTGGGAGACCCAGTACTTC

J gene: TRBJ1-1
V gene: TRBV28
clone size: -
D gene: TRBD1
CDR3 protein: CASSPGTGGFISFF
CDR3 DNA: TGTGCCAGCAGTCCCGGGACAGGGGGTTTCATATCTTTCTTT

J gene: TRBJ1-3
V gene: TRBV30
clone size: -
D gene: -
CDR3 protein: CAWSVSGGSGNTIYF
CDR3 DNA: TGTGCCTGGAGTGTTTCCGGGGGCTCTGGAAACACCATATATTTT

J gene: TRBJ2-7
V gene: TRBV5-4
clone size: -
D gene: -
CDR3 protein: CASSFEAYEQYF
CDR3 DNA: TGTGCCAGCAGCTTCGAAGCTTACGAGCAGTACTTC

J gene: TRBJ2-1
V gene: TRBV5-6
clone size: few
D gene: TRBD1
CDR3 protein: CASSPFGTDYNEQFF
CDR3 DNA: TGTGCCAGCAGCCCATTTGGGACAGATTACAATGAGCAGTTCTTC

J gene: TRBJ2-5
V gene: TRBV6-5
clone size: -
D gene: -
CDR3 protein: CASRPDRPQETQYF
CDR3 DNA: TGTGCCAGCAGACCGGACAGACCCCAAGAGACCCAGTACTTC

J gene: TRBJ1-2
V gene: TRBV5-1
clone size: -
D gene: TRBD1
CDR3 protein: CASSLAGQYYGYTF
CDR3 DNA: TGCGCCAGCAGCTTGGCGGGACAGTACTATGGCTACACCTTC

J gene: TRBJ2-1
V gene: TRBV13
clone size: once
D gene: TRBD2
CDR3 protein: CASSPGAGGLNEQFF
CDR3 DNA: TGTGCCAGCAGCCCGGGGGCGGGGGGGCTCAATGAGCAGTTCTTC

J gene: TRBJ2-3
V gene: TRBV5-1
clone size: few
D gene: TRBD2
CDR3 protein: CASSSPKLAGSSSTDTQYF
CDR3 DNA: TGCGCCAGCAGCTCCCCCAAACTAGCGGGGTCGTCTAGCACAGATACGCAGTATTTT

J gene: TRBJ2-1
V gene: TRBV10-2
clone size: once
D gene: TRBD2
CDR3 protein: CASTRGGGAYNEQFF
CDR3 DNA: TGCGCCAGCACAAGAGGCGGGGGTGCCTACAATGAGCAGTTCTTC

J gene: TRBJ2-1
V gene: TRBV19
clone size: -
D gene: TRBD2
CDR3 protein: CASTSGGAHEQFF
CDR3 DNA: TGTGCCAGTACTAGCGGGGGGGCGCATGAGCAGTTCTTC